The clone carrying this T cell receptor (beta chain) appeared many times. The donors, healthy Caucasians from Russia, were aged roughly 6 to 95. The sample comes from a study of blood T cells in healthy people across ages. A second PCR, run for about 7 to 11 cycles, used a sample-barcoded 5' primer plus a J-beta primer mix. In TCRdb, the 5' RACE reads were re-called with MiXCR into one record per CDR3 protein. The sample has some 890,000 distinct CDR3 sequences, almost 30% seen once. V lost 3 bases and J 0 bases, leaving 6 bases between the germline ends. CDR3 size: 12 residues. The V gene's germline CDR1 is DFQATT and CDR2 SNEGSKA (reference sequence). The same data also went into a second study, on T cells of mothers and their children. Turning to that study: cDNA synthesis used all extracted RNA, about 1.5 ug per 15 ul. For related and unrelated pairs alike, thymic selection shapes TCR recombination output similarly.

This clonotype was sampled from a woman in her forties in good health. The chain recombines TRBV20-1 with TRBJ2-7; weak D call: TRBD2 (5 bases). Sample: blood. CDR3 sequence (DNA): TGCAGTGCTAGTCGGGGCTCCTACGAGCAGTACTTC. As protein: CSASRGSYEQYF.